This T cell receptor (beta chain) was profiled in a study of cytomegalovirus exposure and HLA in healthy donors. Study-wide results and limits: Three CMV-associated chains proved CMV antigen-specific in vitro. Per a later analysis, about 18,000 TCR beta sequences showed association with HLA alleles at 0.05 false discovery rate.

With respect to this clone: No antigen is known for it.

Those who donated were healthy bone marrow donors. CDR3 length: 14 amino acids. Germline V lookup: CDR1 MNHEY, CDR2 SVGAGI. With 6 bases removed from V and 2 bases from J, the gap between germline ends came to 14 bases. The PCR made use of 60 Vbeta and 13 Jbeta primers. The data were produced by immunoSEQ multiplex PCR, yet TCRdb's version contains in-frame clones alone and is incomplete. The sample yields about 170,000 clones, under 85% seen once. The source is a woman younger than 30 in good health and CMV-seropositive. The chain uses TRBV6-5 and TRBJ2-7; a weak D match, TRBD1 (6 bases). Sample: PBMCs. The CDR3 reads CASRGGQSAYEQYF. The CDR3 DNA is TGTGCCAGCAGAGGGGGACAATCAGCCTACGAGCAGTACTTC.